Following are 28 T cell receptor beta chains from one sample sequenced in a study of blood T cell repertoires in COVID-19. Clones were sequenced by immunoSEQ multiplex PCR, and TCRdb holds only the in-frame ones, with some missing. The data contain 250,000 to 350,000 clones, 85% to 90% of them singletons. The specimen sequenced was PBMCs or T cells enriched from blood (not recorded which). Every receptor here comes from a woman in her late teens or twenties who had recovered from COVID-19.

The gene calls are TRBV10-1 and TRBJ2-2, with 10 bases matching TRBD1. Trimming cost V 3 bases and J 2 bases; bases outside gene matches: 3. From germline, CDR1 is WNHNN and CDR2 SYGVQD (reference sequence). The CDR3 sequence is 16 residues long. The CDR3 region has the DNA TGCGCCAGCAGTGAAAGGACAGGGGGAAACACCGGGGAGCTGTTTTTT. Translation: CASSERTGGNTGELFF.

V and J are TRBV6-5 and TRBJ1-6, with D maybe TRBD1 (6 bases). CDR1 is MNHEY, CDR2 SVGAGI, per germline. Deletions cut 6 bases from V and 8 bases from J, with 8 bases between. The CDR3 consists of 12 residues. The CDR3 coding sequence is TGTGCCAGCAGGACAGGAGATTCACCCCTCCACTTT. Amino acids: CASRTGDSPLHF.

This chain connects TRBV12-3 or TRBV12-4 to TRBJ1-2; D possibly corresponds to TRBD1 (6 bases). The germline V and J ends were trimmed by 6 bases and 7 bases, with 12 bases remaining between them. The CDR3 runs 12 residues. The CDR3, as DNA: TGTGCCAGCAGCTCAGGGGATCGTGGCTACACCTTC. Protein: CASSSGDRGYTF.

The V and J genes are TRBV6-5 and TRBJ1-5, with 9 bases fitting TRBD1. CDR1 is MNHEY, CDR2 SVGAGI, per germline. This CDR3 contains 15 residues. The ends lost 6 bases at V and 2 bases at J; junction bases unmatched: 5. The CDR3 DNA reads as TGTGCCAGCAGACGGACAGGGGCACGCAATCAGCCCCAGCATTTT. Its translation is CASRRTGARNQPQHF.

The chain employs TRBV11-2 and TRBJ2-3; the match to TRBD2 covers 8 bases. This CDR3 spans 15 amino acids. V was clipped by 4 bases and J by 8 bases; unmatched bases: 11. The germline CDR1 and CDR2 sequences are SGHAT and FQNNGV. The CDR3 sequence: CASSSTSGYVGTQYF. The DNA of the CDR3 is TGTGCCAGCAGCTCTACTAGCGGCTATGTGGGTACGCAGTATTTT.

This rearrangement joins TRBV10-2 to TRBJ1-1; D not certain. The CDR3 extends over 13 amino acids. Germline CDR1 reads WSHSY; CDR2 reads SAAADI. With 7 bases removed from V and 0 bases from J, the gap between germline ends came to 9 bases. The CDR3 DNA is TGCGCCAGCAACGACTTTATGAACACTGAAGCTTTCTTT. Encoded protein: CASNDFMNTEAFF.

J is TRBJ1-2 and V is TRBV7-6; D call uncertain. This CDR3 spans 15 amino acids. CDR1 is SGHVS and CDR2 is FNYEAQ in the germline V gene. The V end lost 2 bases, the J end lost 6 bases, and 16 bases lay between the germline ends. The CDR3 here is CASSLNLGRGDGYTF. For the CDR3, the DNA is TGTGCCAGCAGCTTAAATCTTGGGCGGGGAGATGGCTACACCTTC.

The chain links TRBV5-1 to TRBJ1-1, with 8 nucleotides matching TRBD1. V lost 0 bases to trimming and J lost 5 bases; unmatched junction nucleotides: 9. Germline CDR1 reads SGHRS; CDR2 reads YFSETQ. The CDR3 spans 16 residues. The CDR3 loop reads CASSLEAGGVGTEAFF. Here the CDR3 DNA reads TGCGCCAGCAGCTTGGAGGCAGGGGGCGTTGGGACTGAAGCTTTCTTT.

The rearrangement uses TRBV21-1 and TRBJ2-1; the DNA was not compared with TRBD2, the D call given in the table. TRBV21-1 is labeled a pseudogene. The CDR3 runs to 19 residues. The CDR3 spells CASSRGTLGLAGGRNEQFF. CDR3 bases: TGTGCCAGCAGCAGAGGGACCTTGGGACTAGCGGGGGGTCGCAATGAGCAGTTCTTC.

This chain connects TRBV7-8 to TRBJ1-2; 9 nucleotides align to TRBD1. Trimming removed 5 bases from V and 2 bases from J; junction bases left unmatched: 6. The germline V gene has CDR1 SGHVS and CDR2 FQNEAQ. CDR3 length equals 15 residues. The CDR3 spells CASSPAGTGNYGYTF. The DNA of the CDR3 is TGTGCCAGCAGCCCCGCCGGGACAGGGAACTATGGCTACACCTTC.

V is TRBV7-9 and J is TRBJ1-2; maybe TRBD1 (5 bases). CDR3 size: 14 residues. Trimming left V 5 bases short and J 2 bases short, with 12 bases between. Germline values: CDR1 SEHNR, CDR2 FQNEAQ (reference sequence). The CDR3 DNA reads TGTGCCAGCAGCCAAAGGACACTGAACTATGGCTACACCTTC. Translating gives CASSQRTLNYGYTF.

The V call is TRBV25-1, the J call TRBJ1-5; D unclear. The germline CDR1 and CDR2 sequences are MGHDK and SYGVNS. This CDR3 region has 11 residues. V gave up 8 bases and J gave up 10 bases, with 12 bases separating them. The CDR3 sequence: CASGWAKPQHF. The CDR3, as DNA: TGTGCCAGCGGGTGGGCAAAACCCCAGCATTTT.

V usage is TRBV6-4 and J usage is TRBJ1-2; D is perhaps TRBD1 (5 bases). The ends were cut back, 3 bases at V and 5 bases at J, with 7 bases in the middle. Looked up from germline, CDR1 is MRHNA and CDR2 is SNTAGT. The CDR3 is 12 residues long. For the CDR3, the DNA is TGTGCCAGCAGTGAGCCAGGGTATGGCTACACCTTC. It encodes CASSEPGYGYTF.

This clone was seen only a few times. This chain connects TRBV7-3 to TRBJ2-1, with 12 bases lining up with TRBD2. The CDR3 is 16 residues long. Germline values: CDR1 SGHTA, CDR2 FQGTGA. J lost 4 bases, V lost 2 bases, and 3 bases had no gene match. CDR3 DNA: TGTGCCAGCAGCTTAGCCGGGACTAGCGGGTACAATGAGCAGTTCTTC. As protein: CASSLAGTSGYNEQFF.

The chain joins TRBV19 to TRBJ1-2; 10 bases line up with TRBD1. Trimming at V came to 3 bases and at J to 4 bases, leaving 5 bases not matched to a gene. Germline assignment: CDR1 LNHDA and CDR2 SQIVND (reference sequence). The CDR3 sequence is 15 residues long. CDR3 loop: CASSIRGQGSYGYTF. CDR3 nucleotide sequence: TGTGCCAGTAGTATCCGGGGACAGGGGAGCTATGGCTACACCTTC. The complete variable domain, with remaining parts taken from reference TRBV19 and TRBJ1-2, reads DGGITQSPKYLFRKEGQNVTLSCEQNLNHDAMYWYRQDPGQGLRLIYYSQIVNDFQKGDIAEGYSVSREKKESFPLTVTSAQKNPTAFYLCASSIRGQGSYGYTFGSGTRLTVV.

The V and J genes are TRBV12-3 or TRBV12-4 and TRBJ2-5, with D perhaps TRBD2 (5 bases). The CDR3 loop spans 11 amino acids. Trimming shortened V by 6 bases and J by 7 bases, and 9 bases separated the two germline ends. The CDR3 region is CASSSRGTQYF. DNA of the CDR3: TGTGCCAGCAGCTCCCGGGGGACCCAGTACTTC.

The chain is built from TRBV5-1 and TRBJ1-1; tentatively, D is TRBD1 (5 bases). Trimming left V 3 bases short and J 3 bases short, with 12 bases between. The CDR3 is made up of 14 amino acids. Germline CDR1 and CDR2: SGHRS and YFSETQ. CDR3 loop: CASSSIRGDTEAFF. The CDR3 bases are TGCGCCAGCAGCTCTATACGGGGGGACACTGAAGCTTTCTTT.

The chain employs TRBV11-3 and TRBJ2-3; the match to TRBD2 covers 9 bases. This CDR3 is 16 amino acids long. Germline V gene lookup returns CDR1 SGHNT and CDR2 YENEEA. The ends lost 3 bases at V and 2 bases at J; junction bases unmatched: 6. CDR3: CASSLLSGGATDTQYF. CDR3 nucleotides: TGTGCCAGCAGCTTGCTTAGCGGGGGAGCCACAGATACGCAGTATTTT.

V and J are TRBV7-2 and TRBJ1-5; 8 nucleotides align to TRBD1. The CDR3 has 15 residues. J gave up 1 base and V 6 bases, and 5 bases lay outside the gene matches. Germline lookup yields CDR1 SGHTA and CDR2 FQGNSA. CDR3 amino acids: CASRPGQESNQPQHF. The CDR3 DNA reads TGTGCCAGCAGACCGGGACAGGAGAGCAATCAGCCCCAGCATTTT.

The chain is built from TRBV28 and TRBJ2-5; tentative D call: TRBD1 (5 bases). V lost 2 bases to trimming and J lost 4 bases, with 11 bases between them. The CDR3 spans 14 residues. The germline V gene encodes CDR1 MDHEN and CDR2 SYDVKM. CDR3 sequence (DNA): TGTGCCAGCAGTTTAGACAGAACCGTAGAGACCCAGTACTTC. Amino acids: CASSLDRTVETQYF.

The chain joins TRBV3-1 (or the pseudogene TRBV3-2) to TRBJ2-5, with no clear D. The CDR3 is made up of 14 amino acids. V lost 0 bases and J lost 2, with 7 bases in between. Germline lookup yields CDR1 LGHDT and CDR2 YNNKEL (reference sequence). Here the CDR3 reads CASSQDHYQETQYF. The CDR3 nucleotides are TGTGCCAGCAGCCAAGATCACTATCAAGAGACCCAGTACTTC.

This chain connects TRBV6-7 to TRBJ1-2; tentative D call: TRBD1 (5 bases). TRBV6-7 is known as an ORF, though its function is uncertain. The CDR3 is made up of 15 amino acids. V lost 4 bases, J lost 0 bases, and 12 bases lay in between. CDR3 nucleotides: TGTGCCAGCAGTTCCCGACAGAAGTCTAACTATGGCTACACCTTC. It translates to CASSSRQKSNYGYTF.

V usage is TRBV14 and J usage is TRBJ1-1; possibly TRBD1 for D (5 bases). Germline values: CDR1 SGHDN, CDR2 FVKESK. This CDR3 has 15 amino acids. V lost 2 bases and J 5 bases, leaving 15 bases between the germline ends. The CDR3 loop is CASSQSTRGWTEAFF. The CDR3 DNA follows: TGTGCCAGCAGCCAATCTACAAGGGGCTGGACTGAAGCTTTCTTT. The full variable domain, completed using reference TRBV14 and TRBJ1-1, is EAGVTQFPSHSVIEKGQTVTLRCDPISGHDNLYWYRRVMGKEIKFLLHFVKESKQDESGMPNNRFLAERTGGTYSTLKVQPAELEDSGVYFCASSQSTRGWTEAFFGQGTRLTVV.

This chain links TRBV23-1 with TRBJ1-4; D not certain. TRBV23-1 is an open reading frame whose function is uncertain. Trimming cost V 2 bases and J 4 bases, with 8 bases left between them. The CDR3 length is 14 residues. CDR3 in amino acids: CASSQGQNNEKLFF. CDR3 nucleotides: TGCGCCAGCAGTCAAGGGCAGAATAATGAAAAACTGTTTTTT.

The table lists this clone with a few counts. The V call is TRBV3-1 (or the pseudogene TRBV3-2), the J call TRBJ2-2; 11 nucleotides line up with TRBD2. V gave up 5 bases and J gave up 5 bases; unmatched junction bases: 10. Germline CDR1 and CDR2: LGHDT and YNNKEL (reference sequence). The CDR3 runs to 17 residues. For the CDR3, the DNA is TGTGCCAGCAGCGACCCACTACTAGCGGGGGTTACCGGGGAGCTGTTTTTT. Its protein product is CASSDPLLAGVTGELFF.

The chain employs TRBV2 and TRBJ1-4, with D unresolved. The germline CDR1 and CDR2 sequences are SNHLY and FYNNEI. V lost 7 bases and J 8 bases, leaving 11 bases between the germline ends. This CDR3 has 12 residues. CDR3: CASTTESEKLFF. DNA of the CDR3: TGTGCCAGCACTACCGAGTCCGAAAAACTGTTTTTT.

This clone was recorded only once. This chain connects TRBV19 to TRBJ1-1, with D perhaps TRBD1 (5 bases). CDR3 length: 13 residues. The V end was cut by 4 bases, the J end by 4 bases, with 10 bases between. The germline V gene has CDR1 LNHDA and CDR2 SQIVND (reference sequence). Here the CDR3 DNA reads TGTGCCAGTAGTACAGCCAGGGCCACTGAAGCTTTCTTT. Protein: CASSTARATEAFF.

This chain connects TRBV7-9 to TRBJ2-6, with 7 bases fitting TRBD1. Germline lookup yields CDR1 SEHNR and CDR2 FQNEAQ (reference sequence). With 4 bases clipped from V and 1 base from J, the junction kept 13 bases outside the gene matches. The CDR3 covers 19 residues. The CDR3 here is CASSSPRGQRNSGANVLTF. As DNA, the CDR3 is TGTGCCAGCAGCTCCCCCCGGGGACAGAGGAATTCTGGGGCCAACGTCCTGACTTTC.